The rows below give T cell receptor beta chains drawn from one sample of a study of shared clonotypes between healthy human individuals. Sequencing was performed with immunoSEQ multiplex PCR; in TCRdb, only in-frame clones are kept and a portion is missing. The sample consists of more than 600,000 clones, under 95% of them appearing once. What was sequenced was naive CD8+ T cells sorted from blood. The receptors originated from a man aged 30 to 39 in good health. Both conserved end residues are part of each CDR3. A D gene is named only where the DNA matches it firmly. Expanded clones are given a class, and other clones once, few, many or no size at all.

CDR3 protein: CASRDGHLNQPQHF
CDR3 DNA: TGTGCCAGCAGGGATGGACACCTCAATCAGCCCCAGCATTTT
D gene: -
J gene: TRBJ1-5
CDR3 length: 14
clone size: -
V gene: TRBV28

CDR3 protein: CASSVSWGIQPQHF
CDR3 DNA: TGTGCCAGCAGTGTTTCCTGGGGGATTCAGCCCCAGCATTTT
D gene: -
J gene: TRBJ1-5
CDR3 length: 14
clone size: -
V gene: TRBV6-1

CDR3 protein: CASSLEAGAVDNEQFF
CDR3 DNA: TGTGCCAGCAGCTTAGAGGCAGGGGCTGTGGACAATGAGCAGTTCTTC
D gene: -
J gene: TRBJ2-1
CDR3 length: 16
clone size: -
V gene: TRBV13

CDR3 protein: CASSWGRESTDTQYF
CDR3 DNA: TGCGCCAGCAGCTGGGGCAGGGAAAGCACAGATACGCAGTATTTT
D gene: -
J gene: TRBJ2-3
CDR3 length: 15
clone size: -
V gene: TRBV10-1

CDR3 protein: CASSHTRGYNEQFF
CDR3 DNA: TGTGCCAGCAGCCACACCCGGGGTTACAATGAGCAGTTCTTC
D gene: -
J gene: TRBJ2-1
CDR3 length: 14
clone size: -
V gene: TRBV7-9

CDR3 protein: CSARLAGFFEQYF
CDR3 DNA: TGCAGCGCCCGACTAGCGGGATTCTTCGAGCAGTACTTC
D gene: TRBD2
J gene: TRBJ2-7
CDR3 length: 13
clone size: -
V gene: TRBV29-1

CDR3 protein: CAISESLDLETQYF
CDR3 DNA: TGTGCCATCAGTGAGTCGCTGGATTTGGAGACCCAGTACTTC
D gene: -
J gene: TRBJ2-5
CDR3 length: 14
clone size: -
V gene: TRBV10-3

CDR3 protein: CASSPTETEAFF
CDR3 DNA: TGTGCCAGCAGCCCTACGGAGACTGAAGCTTTCTTT
D gene: -
J gene: TRBJ1-1
CDR3 length: 12
clone size: -
V gene: TRBV7-8

CDR3 protein: CSVEIGTSGSFRETQYF
CDR3 DNA: TGCAGCGTTGAAATAGGAACTAGCGGGAGTTTCCGGGAGACCCAGTACTTC
D gene: TRBD2
J gene: TRBJ2-5
CDR3 length: 17
clone size: -
V gene: TRBV29-1

CDR3 protein: CASSLAGTAYEQYF
CDR3 DNA: TGTGCCAGCAGTTTAGCAGGGACGGCCTACGAGCAGTACTTC
D gene: -
J gene: TRBJ2-7
CDR3 length: 14
clone size: few
V gene: TRBV28

CDR3 protein: CASNPEGDSHTDTQYF
CDR3 DNA: TGTGCCAGCAACCCTGAGGGGGACTCACACACAGATACGCAGTATTTT
D gene: -
J gene: TRBJ2-3
CDR3 length: 16
clone size: -
V gene: TRBV2

CDR3 protein: CAALREETQYF
CDR3 DNA: TGTGCCGCGTTGAGGGAAGAGACCCAGTACTTC
D gene: -
J gene: TRBJ2-5
CDR3 length: 11
clone size: -
V gene: TRBV21-1

CDR3 protein: CASPDGDSGNTIYF
CDR3 DNA: TGTGCCAGCCCCGACGGGGACAGTGGAAACACCATATATTTT
D gene: TRBD1
J gene: TRBJ1-3
CDR3 length: 14
clone size: -
V gene: TRBV7-9

CDR3 protein: CSVDVMNTEAFF
CDR3 DNA: TGCAGCGTTGACGTCATGAACACTGAAGCTTTCTTT
D gene: -
J gene: TRBJ1-1
CDR3 length: 12
clone size: -
V gene: TRBV29-1

CDR3 protein: CSARGRNTEAFF
CDR3 DNA: TGCAGCGCTCGAGGGAGGAACACTGAAGCTTTCTTT
D gene: -
J gene: TRBJ1-1
CDR3 length: 12
clone size: -
V gene: TRBV29-1

CDR3 protein: CASSLQGTGELFF
CDR3 DNA: TGTGCCAGCAGTCTACAGGGCACCGGGGAGCTGTTTTTT
D gene: -
J gene: TRBJ2-2
CDR3 length: 13
clone size: -
V gene: TRBV6-5

CDR3 protein: CASISGDEAFF
CDR3 DNA: TGTGCCAGCATTTCGGGGGATGAAGCTTTCTTT
D gene: -
J gene: TRBJ1-1
CDR3 length: 11
clone size: -
V gene: TRBV27

CDR3 protein: CASRYTGGGYEQYF
CDR3 DNA: TGTGCCAGCAGATACACAGGGGGCGGTTACGAGCAGTACTTC
D gene: TRBD1
J gene: TRBJ2-7
CDR3 length: 14
clone size: -
V gene: TRBV27

CDR3 protein: CASSLYWTGNTEAFF
CDR3 DNA: TGCGCCAGCAGCTTGTATTGGACCGGGAACACTGAAGCTTTCTTT
D gene: -
J gene: TRBJ1-1
CDR3 length: 15
clone size: -
V gene: TRBV5-1

CDR3 protein: CASSENRGFTDTQYF
CDR3 DNA: TGTGCCAGCAGTGAAAACCGGGGATTCACAGATACGCAGTATTTT
D gene: -
J gene: TRBJ2-3
CDR3 length: 15
clone size: -
V gene: TRBV6-1

CDR3 protein: CASSLNSNQPQHF
CDR3 DNA: TGTGCCAGCAGCTTAAACAGCAATCAGCCCCAGCATTTT
D gene: -
J gene: TRBJ1-5
CDR3 length: 13
clone size: -
V gene: TRBV7-2

CDR3 protein: CACHREQFF
CDR3 DNA: TGTGCCTGTCATCGAGAGCAGTTCTTC
D gene: -
J gene: TRBJ2-1
CDR3 length: 9
clone size: once
V gene: TRBV30